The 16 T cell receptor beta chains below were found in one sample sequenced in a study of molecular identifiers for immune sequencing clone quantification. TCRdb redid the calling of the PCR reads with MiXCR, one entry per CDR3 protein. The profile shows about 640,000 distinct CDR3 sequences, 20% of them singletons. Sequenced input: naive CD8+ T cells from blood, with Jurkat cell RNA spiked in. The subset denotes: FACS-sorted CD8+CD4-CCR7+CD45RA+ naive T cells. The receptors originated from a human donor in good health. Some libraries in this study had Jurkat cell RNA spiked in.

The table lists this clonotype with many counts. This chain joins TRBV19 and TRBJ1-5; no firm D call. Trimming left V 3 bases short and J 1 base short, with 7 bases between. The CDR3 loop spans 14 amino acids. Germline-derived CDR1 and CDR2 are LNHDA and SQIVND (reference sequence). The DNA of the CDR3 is TGTGCCAGTAGTATTGGACCGAGCAATCAGCCCCAGCATTTT. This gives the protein CASSIGPSNQPQHF.

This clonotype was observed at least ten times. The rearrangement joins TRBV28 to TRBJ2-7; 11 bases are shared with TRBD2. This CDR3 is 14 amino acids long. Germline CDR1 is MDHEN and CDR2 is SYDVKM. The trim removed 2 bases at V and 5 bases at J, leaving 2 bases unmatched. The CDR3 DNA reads TGTGCCAGCAGTTTAATGGGACTAGCGGACGAGCAGTACTTC. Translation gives CASSLMGLADEQYF.

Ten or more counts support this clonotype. CDR3 protein: CASSSFLGTSGWDTQYF. For the CDR3, the DNA is TGTGCCAGCAGTTCCTTCCTCGGGACTAGCGGTTGGGATACGCAGTATTTT. The chain is built from TRBV6-2 or TRBV6-3 and TRBJ2-3, with 11 positions matching TRBD2. V shed 4 bases and J 6 bases; nucleotides not matched to a gene: 12. This CDR3 contains 17 residues. The germline CDR1 and CDR2 sequences are MNHEY and SVGEGT.

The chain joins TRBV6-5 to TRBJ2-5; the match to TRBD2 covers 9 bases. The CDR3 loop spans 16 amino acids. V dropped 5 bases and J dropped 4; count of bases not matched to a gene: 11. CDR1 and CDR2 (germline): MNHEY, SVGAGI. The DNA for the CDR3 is TGTGCCAGCAGTCACCTTGGCGCTAGCGGGGTAGAGACCCAGTACTTC. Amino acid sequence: CASSHLGASGVETQYF.

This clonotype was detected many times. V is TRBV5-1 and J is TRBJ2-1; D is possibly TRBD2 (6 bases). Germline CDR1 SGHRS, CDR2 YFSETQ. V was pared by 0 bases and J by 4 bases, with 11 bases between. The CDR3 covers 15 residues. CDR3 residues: CASSLAGGVYNEQFF. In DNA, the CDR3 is TGCGCCAGCAGCTTGGCAGGCGGGGTTTACAATGAGCAGTTCTTC.

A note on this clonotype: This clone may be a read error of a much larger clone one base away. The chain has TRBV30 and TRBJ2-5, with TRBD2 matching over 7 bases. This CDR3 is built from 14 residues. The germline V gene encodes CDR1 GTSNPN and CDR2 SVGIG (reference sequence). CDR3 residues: CAWSYSSGEETRYF. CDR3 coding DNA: TGTGCCTGGAGTTATTCTAGCGGAGAAGAGACCCGGTACTTC.

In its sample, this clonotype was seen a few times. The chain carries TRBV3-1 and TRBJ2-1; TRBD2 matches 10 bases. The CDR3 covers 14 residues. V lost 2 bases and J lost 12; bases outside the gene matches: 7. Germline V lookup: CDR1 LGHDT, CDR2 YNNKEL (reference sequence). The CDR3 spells CASSQFQLAGVQFF. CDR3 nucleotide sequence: TGTGCCAGCAGCCAATTTCAGCTAGCGGGAGTGCAGTTCTTC.

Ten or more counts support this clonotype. CDR3 in DNA: TGTGCCAGCAGCTTGGGGGCAGGATCCTACGAGCAGTACTTC. The encoded protein is CASSLGAGSYEQYF. The chain uses TRBV5-6 and TRBJ2-7, with D unresolved. V was cut by 0 bases and J by 1 base, with 8 bases left in between. The CDR3 extends over 14 amino acids. The V gene's germline CDR1 is SGHDT and CDR2 YYEEEE.

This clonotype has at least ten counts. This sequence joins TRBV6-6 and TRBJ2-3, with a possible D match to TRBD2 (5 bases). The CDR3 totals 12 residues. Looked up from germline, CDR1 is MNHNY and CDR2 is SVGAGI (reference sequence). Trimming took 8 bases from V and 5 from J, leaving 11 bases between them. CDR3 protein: CASHTAGDTQYF. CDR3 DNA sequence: TGTGCCAGCCACACCGCGGGAGATACGCAGTATTTT.

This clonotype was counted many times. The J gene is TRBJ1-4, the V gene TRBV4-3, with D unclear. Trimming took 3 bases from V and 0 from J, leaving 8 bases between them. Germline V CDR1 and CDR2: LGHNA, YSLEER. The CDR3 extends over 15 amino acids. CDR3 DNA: TGCGCCAGCAGCCAGTACACCTCAACTAATGAAAAACTGTTTTTT. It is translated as CASSQYTSTNEKLFF.

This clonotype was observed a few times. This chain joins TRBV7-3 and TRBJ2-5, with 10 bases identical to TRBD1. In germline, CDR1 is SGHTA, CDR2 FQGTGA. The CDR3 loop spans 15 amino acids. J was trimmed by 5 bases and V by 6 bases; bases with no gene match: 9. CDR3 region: CASRVGQGPWETQYF. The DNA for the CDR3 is TGTGCCAGCAGAGTGGGACAGGGGCCCTGGGAGACCCAGTACTTC.

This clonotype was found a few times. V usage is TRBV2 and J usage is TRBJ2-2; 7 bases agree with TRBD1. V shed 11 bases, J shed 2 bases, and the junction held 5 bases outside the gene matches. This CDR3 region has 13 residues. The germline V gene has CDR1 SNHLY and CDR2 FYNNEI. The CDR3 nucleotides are TGTGCCGGGGGACAGCAAAACACCGGGGAGCTGTTTTTT. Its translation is CAGGQQNTGELFF.

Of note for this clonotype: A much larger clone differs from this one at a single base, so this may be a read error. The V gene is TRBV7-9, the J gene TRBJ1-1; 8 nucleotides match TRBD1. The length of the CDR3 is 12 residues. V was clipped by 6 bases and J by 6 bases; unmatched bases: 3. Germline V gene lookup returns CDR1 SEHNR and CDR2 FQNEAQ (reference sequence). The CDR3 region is CASRPGGAEAFF. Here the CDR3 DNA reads TGTGCCAGCAGACCAGGGGGCGCTGAAGCTTTCTTT.

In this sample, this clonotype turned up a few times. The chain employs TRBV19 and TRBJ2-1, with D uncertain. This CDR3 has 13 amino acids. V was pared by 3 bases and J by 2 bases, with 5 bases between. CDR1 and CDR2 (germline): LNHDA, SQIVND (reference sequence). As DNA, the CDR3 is TGTGCCAGTAGTATGTCCCCCTACAATGAGCAGTTCTTC. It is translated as CASSMSPYNEQFF. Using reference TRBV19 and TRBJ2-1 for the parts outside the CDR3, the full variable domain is DGGITQSPKYLFRKEGQNVTLSCEQNLNHDAMYWYRQDPGQGLRLIYYSQIVNDFQKGDIAEGYSVSREKKESFPLTVTSAQKNPTAFYLCASSMSPYNEQFFGPGTRLTVL.

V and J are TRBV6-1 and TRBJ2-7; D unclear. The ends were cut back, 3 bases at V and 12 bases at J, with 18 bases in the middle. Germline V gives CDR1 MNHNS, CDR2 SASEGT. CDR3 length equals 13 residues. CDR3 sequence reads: CASSDRRSFVVYF. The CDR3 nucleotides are TGTGCCAGCAGTGATCGACGGAGCTTTGTAGTGTACTTC.

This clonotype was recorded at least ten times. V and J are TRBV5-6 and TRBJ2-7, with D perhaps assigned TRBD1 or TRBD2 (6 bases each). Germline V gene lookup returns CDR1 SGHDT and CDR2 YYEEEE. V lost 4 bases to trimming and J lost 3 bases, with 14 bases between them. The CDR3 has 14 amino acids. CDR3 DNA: TGTGCCAGCAGCCCGCGGGACACCCGCTACGAGCAGTACTTC. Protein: CASSPRDTRYEQYF.